The 23 T cell receptor beta chains below were found in one sample sequenced in a study of graft-versus-host responses after intestinal transplantation. Clones were sequenced by immunoSEQ multiplex PCR, and TCRdb holds only the in-frame ones, with some missing. The sample holds about 86,000 clones, 88% seen once. For these TCRs, the target antigens are not known. This specimen was unstimulated CD4+ T cells sorted from spleen or lymph node cells, taken before transplant. The source of these receptors is a human donor who was the organ donor for an intestinal transplant.

The chain carries TRBV2 and TRBJ1-1; D possibly corresponds to TRBD1 (6 bases). CDR1 is SNHLY, CDR2 FYNNEI, per germline. The CDR3 sequence is 15 residues long. The V gene lost 8 bases and the J gene lost 1 base, with 17 bases spanning the gap. CDR3 nucleotides: TGTGCCAGCCACCACCAGGGGACCTCGAACACTGAAGCTTTCTTT. Its protein product is CASHHQGTSNTEAFF.

This chain joins TRBV19 and TRBJ1-5; a weak D match, TRBD1 (5 bases). CDR1 is LNHDA and CDR2 is SQIVND in the germline V gene (reference sequence). There are 15 residues in the CDR3. V was clipped by 5 bases and J by 4 bases, with 15 bases between them. CDR3 in amino acids: CASSVGWGGNQPQHF. CDR3 nucleotides: TGTGCCAGTAGTGTCGGGTGGGGGGGGAATCAGCCCCAGCATTTT. The whole variable domain, remainder taken from reference TRBV19 and TRBJ1-5, is DGGITQSPKYLFRKEGQNVTLSCEQNLNHDAMYWYRQDPGQGLRLIYYSQIVNDFQKGDIAEGYSVSREKKESFPLTVTSAQKNPTAFYLCASSVGWGGNQPQHFGDGTRLSIL.

This chain links TRBV6-1 with TRBJ1-5; 8 nucleotides line up with TRBD1. Germline values: CDR1 MNHNS, CDR2 SASEGT. The trim removed 4 bases at V and 3 bases at J, leaving 5 bases unmatched. This CDR3 has 15 amino acids. CDR3 protein: CASSGQTGVNQPQHF. In nucleotides, the CDR3 is TGTGCCAGCAGTGGTCAGACAGGGGTCAATCAGCCCCAGCATTTT.

The chain is built from TRBV6-5 and TRBJ1-2, with a possible D match to TRBD1 (6 bases). CDR1 is MNHEY, CDR2 SVGAGI, per germline. The CDR3 contains 15 residues. The V gene lost 4 bases and the J gene lost 7 bases, with 19 bases spanning the gap. CDR3 nucleotides: TGTGCCAGCAGTTCTCTCGAAGGACAGATCAGTGGCTACACCTTC. It yields the protein CASSSLEGQISGYTF.

V and J are TRBV5-1 and TRBJ1-4; the D is unclear. CDR3 length: 15 residues. Germline values: CDR1 SGHRS, CDR2 YFSETQ. The V end lost 4 bases, the J end lost 3 bases, and 13 bases lay between the germline ends. Here the CDR3 reads CASSLTGRANEKLFF. The CDR3 region has the DNA TGCGCCAGCAGCCTAACGGGGAGGGCTAATGAAAAACTGTTTTTT.

The gene calls are TRBV2 and TRBJ2-7; 7 nucleotides match TRBD1. The trim removed 10 bases at V and 6 bases at J, leaving 15 bases unmatched. Germline CDR1 is SNHLY and CDR2 is FYNNEI. There are 14 residues in the CDR3. The CDR3 is CATQQGTAWVEQYF. Here the CDR3 DNA reads TGTGCCACACAGCAGGGGACAGCCTGGGTCGAGCAGTACTTC.

The chain links TRBV28 to TRBJ2-2; 7 bases line up with TRBD1. The V gene's germline CDR1 is MDHEN and CDR2 SYDVKM. The CDR3 runs 13 residues. J gave up 5 bases and V 7 bases, and 4 bases lay outside the gene matches. The CDR3 loop reads CASKTGLTGELFF. In nucleotides, the CDR3 is TGTGCCAGCAAGACAGGGCTTACCGGGGAGCTGTTTTTT. The full variable domain, its missing parts supplied by reference TRBV28 and TRBJ2-2, is DVKVTQSSRYLVKRTGEKVFLECVQDMDHENMFWYRQDPGLGLRLIYFSYDVKMKEKGDIPEGYSVSREKKERFSLILESASTNQTSMYLCASKTGLTGELFFGEGSRLTVL.

V is TRBV4-2 and J is TRBJ2-6, with TRBD1 matching 7 bases. The CDR3 loop spans 16 amino acids. After removal of 5 bases from V and 4 bases from J, the junction contained 8 bases not matched to a gene. Germline V CDR1 and CDR2: LGHNA, YNFKEQ. CDR3: CASSSTGVSGANVLTF. The CDR3 DNA reads TGTGCCAGCAGCTCTACAGGGGTCTCCGGGGCCAACGTCCTGACTTTC.

CDR3 region: CATSVAGEGSEQYF. The CDR3 DNA reads as TGTGCCACCTCCGTGGCCGGGGAAGGTAGCGAGCAGTACTTC. This chain joins TRBV10-3 and TRBJ2-7; D perhaps matches TRBD2 (5 bases). This CDR3 contains 14 residues. The ends were cut back, 10 bases at V and 6 bases at J, with 22 bases in the middle. CDR1 and CDR2 from the germline V gene are ENHRY and SYGVKD.

The gene calls are TRBV5-1 and TRBJ2-5; 10 bases fit TRBD2. The last part of the DNA fits TRBJ2-7 better; the J call may be wrong. The CDR3 has 15 amino acids. Germline lookup yields CDR1 SGHRS and CDR2 YFSETQ. The CDR3 DNA is TGCGCCAGCAGCCTCGGGACTAGCGAGACCTACGAGCAGTACTTC. Its translation is CASSLGTSETYEQYF.

This chain joins TRBV6-5 and TRBJ2-2; tentatively, D is TRBD1 (6 bases). This CDR3 is 15 amino acids long. Between the trimmed V and J ends, which lost 2 bases and 7 bases, there was a span of 14 bases. From germline, CDR1 is MNHEY and CDR2 SVGAGI. The CDR3 DNA reads as TGTGCCAGCAGTTACGACAGGTCAACAGGCGGGGAGCTGTTTTTT. It translates to CASSYDRSTGGELFF.

The rearrangement uses TRBV6-1 and TRBJ1-2; 7 bases line up with TRBD1. The CDR3 sequence is 12 residues long. CDR1 and CDR2 from the germline V gene are MNHNS and SASEGT. The junction had 5 bases not matched to a gene; V was cut back by 6 bases and J by 7 bases. The CDR3 loop is CASRVEGAGYTF. The CDR3, as DNA: TGTGCCAGCAGGGTCGAGGGGGCTGGCTACACCTTC.

The chain recombines TRBV5-1 with TRBJ1-2; the match to TRBD1 covers 8 bases. Germline assignment: CDR1 SGHRS and CDR2 YFSETQ. This CDR3 comprises 17 residues. V shed 5 bases and J 1 base; nucleotides not matched to a gene: 13. The CDR3 coding sequence is TGCGCCAGCAGTCGGGGAACAGGGGGACGTTTTAACTATGGCTACACCTTC. It specifies CASSRGTGGRFNYGYTF.

The gene calls are TRBV4-1 and TRBJ2-2; D gene uncertain. The V gene lost 0 bases and the J gene lost 3 bases, with 5 bases spanning the gap. Germline-derived CDR1 and CDR2 are MGHRA and YSYEKL. The CDR3 consists of 14 residues. The CDR3 spells CASSQDFYTGELFF. CDR3 nucleotide sequence: TGCGCCAGCAGCCAAGACTTCTACACCGGGGAGCTGTTTTTT.

This chain connects TRBV6-5 to TRBJ1-6; D call uncertain. CDR3 length: 16 amino acids. The V gene's germline CDR1 is MNHEY and CDR2 SVGAGI. V was pared by 2 bases and J by 0 bases, with 8 bases between. The CDR3 nucleotides are TGTGCCAGCAGTTACCGTTCGAGCTCCTATAATTCACCCCTCCACTTT. Translating it yields CASSYRSSSYNSPLHF.

The chain is built from TRBV28 and TRBJ2-7, with D tentatively TRBD1 (5 bases). The CDR3 consists of 15 residues. Trimming shortened V by 8 bases and J by 5 bases, and 22 bases separated the two germline ends. Per the germline V gene, CDR1 is MDHEN and CDR2 is SYDVKM. The CDR3 loop is CASLSSPKGINEQYF. The CDR3, as DNA: TGTGCCAGCTTAAGCTCCCCTAAGGGGATCAACGAGCAGTACTTC.

The chain carries TRBV28 and TRBJ2-1, with D possibly TRBD2 on 6 matching bases. Deletions cut 8 bases from V and 1 base from J, with 6 bases between. This CDR3 has 12 residues. Per germline, CDR1 MDHEN and CDR2 SYDVKM. The CDR3 sequence is CASGGSYNEQFF. CDR3 nucleotides: TGTGCCAGCGGGGGGTCCTACAATGAGCAGTTCTTC.

V usage is TRBV4-1 and J usage is TRBJ1-2; TRBD1 agrees at 7 bases. V shed 0 bases and J 5 bases; nucleotides not matched to a gene: 9. CDR1 and CDR2 (germline): MGHRA, YSYEKL. The CDR3 length is 16 residues. The CDR3 reads CASSQDLRGSRYGYTF. The CDR3 DNA sequence: TGCGCCAGCAGCCAAGATCTCAGGGGGAGTAGGTATGGCTACACCTTC.

To note about this clone: Other DNA sequences in this sample translate to the same CDR3. The chain couples TRBV5-1 to TRBJ2-7; 10 nucleotides agree with TRBD2. From germline, CDR1 is SGHRS and CDR2 YFSETQ. Trimming took 6 bases from V and 6 from J; bases not matched to a gene: 15. This CDR3 spans 16 amino acids. CDR3 DNA: TGCGCCAGCACCCCCCTGATTAGCGGGAGGTCCGCCGAGCAGTACTTC. Translating gives CASTPLISGRSAEQYF.

The chain joins TRBV19 to TRBJ2-7, with 9 bases identical to TRBD2. The trim removed 4 bases at V and 6 bases at J, leaving 4 bases unmatched. CDR1 is LNHDA and CDR2 is SQIVND in the germline V gene (reference sequence). This CDR3 spans 13 amino acids. The CDR3 coding sequence is TGTGCCAGTAGTACCGCGGGGGGGCCCGAGCAGTACTTC. Protein product: CASSTAGGPEQYF.

The chain carries TRBV5-3 and TRBJ2-6, with 9 bases lining up with TRBD1. TRBV5-3 is identified as an open reading frame with a role that is uncertain. CDR3 size: 19 residues. Germline trimming cut 0 bases from V and 0 bases from J; bases unmatched to any gene: 7. The chain's CDR3 is CARSLARDRESSGANVLTF. For the CDR3, the DNA is TGTGCCAGAAGCTTGGCCCGGGACAGGGAGTCCTCTGGGGCCAACGTCCTGACTTTC.

CDR3 DNA sequence: TGTGCCAGCTCACCAGGGACTAGCTCCTACGAGCAGTACTTC. Protein product: CASSPGTSSYEQYF. V and J are TRBV18 and TRBJ2-7; 8 bases match TRBD2. V shed 2 bases, J shed 0 bases, and the junction held 0 bases outside the gene matches. The CDR3 spans 14 residues. Germline CDR1 KGHSH, CDR2 LQKENI.

A word on this clone: The sample has other DNA sequences that encode this CDR3 too. V is TRBV18 and J is TRBJ1-5; D is unresolved. Germline CDR1 reads KGHSH; CDR2 reads LQKENI. This CDR3 is 13 amino acids long. V was clipped by 3 bases and J by 0 bases, with 3 bases between them. The CDR3 spells CASSPYSNQPQHF. The CDR3 DNA reads TGTGCCAGCTCACCTTATAGCAATCAGCCCCAGCATTTT.